The rows below give T cell receptor beta chains drawn from one sample of a study of a mutant IDH1 vaccine in newly diagnosed glioma. No antigen has been identified for these receptors. Data came from immunoSEQ multiplex PCR; TCRdb stores just in-frame clones and leaves some out. This table holds tens of thousands of clones, over 65% found once. This sample comprised PBMCs, obtained from a glioma patient whose treatment included an IDH1 peptide vaccine. These TCRs come from a man aged 25 to 40 with glioma. The CDR3 runs from the conserved cysteine through the conserved F or W. The D gene is left open where the match is weak. The size field is filled for only some rows; it gives once, few, many or a size class.

j_call	v_call	d_call	clone_size	cdr3_nt	cdr3_aa
TRBJ2-3	TRBV2	NA	NA	TGTGCCAGCAGTGTACTAGATGTCAATACGCAGTATTTT	CASSVLDVNTQYF
TRBJ2-1	TRBV2	TRBD1	NA	TGTGCCAGCGGATGGACAGGGGCCAAGGACAATGAGCAGTTCTTC	CASGWTGAKDNEQFF
TRBJ2-2	TRBV2	TRBD2	NA	TGTGCCAGCACACCCTGGACTAGCGACGGCGGGGAGCTGTTTTTT	CASTPWTSDGGELFF
TRBJ2-1	TRBV6-1	TRBD2	NA	TGTGCCGGCAAACTAGCGGGAGTGGGAGAGCAGTTCTTC	CAGKLAGVGEQFF
TRBJ2-7	TRBV6-5	TRBD1	NA	TGTGCCAGCAGCCGACAGGGAGTCTACGAGCAGTACTTC	CASSRQGVYEQYF
TRBJ1-1	TRBV19	NA	few	TGTGCCAGTAGAAAACCAGGGTTTAACACTGAAGCTTTCTTT	CASRKPGFNTEAFF
TRBJ2-4	TRBV27	NA	few	TGTGCCAGCAGTCCTAGAAGCCTGACAGTAGCCAAAAACATTCAGTACTTC	CASSPRSLTVAKNIQYF
TRBJ2-7	TRBV18	NA	NA	TGTGCCAGCTCACCACCCAGAGACAGCTCCTACGAGCAGTACTTC	CASSPPRDSSYEQYF
TRBJ1-2	TRBV6-5	NA	once	TGTGCCAGCAGTTACGGGCAGGGTGGGGGTGGCTACACCTTC	CASSYGQGGGGYTF
TRBJ1-3	TRBV5-4	TRBD1	NA	TGTGCCAGCAGCTTCAGGGGGCCTGGAAACACCATATATTTT	CASSFRGPGNTIYF
TRBJ1-5	TRBV6-6	TRBD1	NA	TGTGCCAGCAGTCACGGGGGACAGGGGATTGGTCAGCCCCAGCATTTT	CASSHGGQGIGQPQHF
TRBJ2-3	TRBV5-5	NA	few	TGTGCCAGCAGCTTTCCGGCTTCTAGCACAGATACGCAGTATTTT	CASSFPASSTDTQYF
TRBJ1-1	TRBV29-1	NA	many	TGCAGCGTTGAAGGGAGGGCGACCACTGAAGCTTTCTTT	CSVEGRATTEAFF
TRBJ2-5	TRBV29-1	NA	NA	TGCAGCGTAATGGGGGGCCAGGGGGATGACGAGACCCAGTACTTC	CSVMGGQGDDETQYF
TRBJ2-1	TRBV29-1	NA	medium-sized	TGCAGCGTTGCCCCTTCGTTTGAGCAGTTCTTC	CSVAPSFEQFF
TRBJ2-7	TRBV5-1	NA	NA	TGCGCCAGCAGTGGGGGGGCCTCCTACGAGCAGTACTTC	CASSGGASYEQYF
TRBJ1-4	TRBV30	TRBD1	NA	TGTGCCTGGAGCGACAGGGATAAACTGTTTTTT	CAWSDRDKLFF
TRBJ2-5	TRBV5-1	NA	NA	TGCGCCAGCAAGACCTCGAGAGGCAGGGACAACCAAGAGACCCAGTACTTC	CASKTSRGRDNQETQYF
TRBJ1-2	TRBV6-6	NA	NA	TGTGCCAGCGAGGCTAACTATGGCTACACCTTC	CASEANYGYTF